The 21 T cell receptor beta chains below come from one sample, sequenced in a study of human T cells and chemical hapten exposure. Using its own MiXCR run on the RACE reads, TCRdb lists one record per CDR3 protein. The table includes around 130,000 distinct CDR3 sequences, 9% to 10% detected once. Time point denoted: healthy volunteer bleed at 2 weeks. Sequencing started from total RNA isolated from unfractionated whole blood. The sequenced sample consisted of whole blood. Receptors originate from a male donor in good health. Some clones in this sample may be carry-over from other donors' samples.

In this sample, this clonotype turned up a few times. The CDR3 sequence: CASSYNRYRKGNEQFF. Written as DNA, the CDR3 is TGTGCCAGCAGTTACAATCGCTACAGAAAGGGCAATGAGCAGTTCTTC. The chain is built from TRBV6-2 or TRBV6-3 and TRBJ2-1; D is unclear. Germline CDR1 and CDR2: MNHEY and SVGEGT. Trimming took 2 bases from V and 6 from J, leaving 17 bases between them. The length of the CDR3 is 16 residues.

The rearrangement links TRBV20-1 to TRBJ2-6; no clear D gene. The ends were cut back, 6 bases at V and 0 bases at J, with 12 bases in the middle. The germline gives CDR1 DFQATT, CDR2 SNEGSKA (reference sequence). The CDR3 has 15 amino acids. CDR3 in amino acids: CSALVVPSGANVLTF. For the CDR3, the DNA is TGCAGTGCACTGGTCGTACCCTCTGGGGCCAACGTCCTGACTTTC.

This clonotype was observed a handful of times. The chain employs TRBV4-1 and TRBJ2-7; weak D call: TRBD1 (5 bases). This CDR3 has 16 amino acids. V lost 0 bases to trimming and J lost 1 base, with 13 bases between them. Per germline, CDR1 MGHRA and CDR2 YSYEKL. CDR3 DNA: TGCGCCAGCAGCCAAGAAAAAGGGGCTCCTTCCTACGAGCAGTACTTC. Translation: CASSQEKGAPSYEQYF.

The V call is TRBV29-1, the J call TRBJ1-3; unclear D gene. Germline assignment: CDR1 SQVTM and CDR2 ANQGSEA. The CDR3 runs to 12 residues. With 7 bases removed from V and 0 bases from J, the gap between germline ends came to 7 bases. The CDR3 reads CSARGSGNTIYF. The CDR3 bases are TGCAGCGCTCGGGGCTCTGGAAACACCATATATTTT.

V gene TRBV10-2 combines with J gene TRBJ2-5, with TRBD2 matching 7 bases. The V gene's germline CDR1 is WSHSY and CDR2 SAAADI. The junction had 5 bases not matched to a gene; V was cut back by 4 bases and J by 3 bases. The CDR3 sequence is 14 residues long. For the CDR3, the DNA is TGCGCCAGCAGTGGGGGTCGGGGGGAAGAGACCCAGTACTTC. This codes for CASSGGRGEETQYF.

The V and J genes are TRBV10-3 and TRBJ2-7; D is unclear. Trimming shortened V by 5 bases and J by 3 bases, and 17 bases separated the two germline ends. The CDR3 runs 15 residues. Germline CDR1 and CDR2: ENHRY and SYGVKD. The chain's CDR3 is CAISHPPDAGYEQYF. The CDR3 DNA is TGTGCCATCAGTCATCCCCCGGACGCCGGCTACGAGCAGTACTTC.

Note on this clonotype: This may be a read error, as it is one base from a much larger clone. V and J are TRBV9 and TRBJ2-2, with TRBD2 as a possible D gene (5 bases). Germline CDR1 is SGDLS and CDR2 is YYNGEE. This CDR3 comprises 15 residues. CDR3 residues: CASSVKGYGTGDLFF. The CDR3, as DNA: TGTGCCAGCAGCGTAAAGGGTTACGGTACCGGGGATCTGTTTTTT. Drawing the rest from reference TRBV9 and TRBJ2-2, the complete variable domain is DSGVTQTPKHLITATGQRVTLRCSPRSGDLSVYWYQQSLDQGLQFLIQYYNGEERAKGNILERFSAQQFPDLHSELNLSSLELGDSALYFCASSVKGYGTGDLFFGEGSRLTVL.

The table lists this clonotype with a few counts. The gene calls are TRBV30 and TRBJ1-1, with 10 bases matching TRBD1. Germline V gene lookup returns CDR1 GTSNPN and CDR2 SVGIG (reference sequence). CDR3 length equals 13 residues. The J segment lost 4 bases and the V segment lost 5 bases, leaving 4 bases of the junction unmatched. The CDR3 sequence is CAWSGTGATEAFF. For the CDR3, the DNA is TGTGCCTGGTCCGGGACAGGGGCCACTGAAGCTTTCTTT.

This clonotype turned up a few times. DNA for the CDR3: TGCAGTGCAACTCCGGGACTCCAAGAGACCCAGTACTTC. Protein sequence: CSATPGLQETQYF. This chain uses TRBV20-1 with TRBJ2-5; D is possibly TRBD2 (6 bases). Germline V lookup: CDR1 DFQATT, CDR2 SNEGSKA (reference sequence). CDR3 length: 13 amino acids. The germline V and J ends were trimmed by 6 bases and 1 base, with 12 bases remaining between them.

The V and J genes are TRBV19 and TRBJ1-5; D uncertain. This CDR3 spans 18 amino acids. Germline V gives CDR1 LNHDA, CDR2 SQIVND (reference sequence). V dropped 1 base and J dropped 0 bases, with 16 bases sitting between them. The CDR3 coding sequence is TGTGCCAGTAGTATAGGTAACGGACCTCCCTATAGCAATCAGCCCCAGCATTTT. Protein: CASSIGNGPPYSNQPQHF.

This chain joins TRBV12-3 or TRBV12-4 and TRBJ2-7, with D tentatively TRBD2 (5 bases). The CDR3 runs 13 residues. V lost 6 bases and J 5 bases, leaving 14 bases between the germline ends. CDR3 DNA: TGTGCCAGCAGCCTAGCCCGGTGGGACGAGCAGTACTTC. It codes for CASSLARWDEQYF.

This clonotype was counted a few times. The chain combines TRBV5-6 with TRBJ1-6; no clear D gene. Germline values: CDR1 SGHDT, CDR2 YYEEEE. This CDR3 has 18 amino acids. V lost 0 bases and J lost 7, with 20 bases in between. Here the CDR3 DNA reads TGTGCCAGCAGCTTGGGGCGGGGTTCGGGATATAAAAATTCACCCCTCCACTTT. It is translated as CASSLGRGSGYKNSPLHF. Full variable domain (rest looked up from reference TRBV5-6 and TRBJ1-6): DAGVTQSPTHLIKTRGQQVTLRCSPKSGHDTVSWYQQALGQGPQFIFQYYEEEERQRGNFPDRFSGHQFPNYSSELNVNALLLGDSALYLCASSLGRGSGYKNSPLHFGNGTRLTVT.

This clonotype was counted only a few times. The CDR3 DNA reads as TGTGCCAGCAGAGACAGTCACACTGAAGCTTTCTTT. It specifies CASRDSHTEAFF. The V call is TRBV7-2, the J call TRBJ1-1; the D gene is possibly TRBD1 (5 bases). This CDR3 contains 12 residues. Germline loops: CDR1 SGHTA, CDR2 FQGNSA. The V end lost 6 bases, the J end lost 3 bases, and 8 bases lay between the germline ends.

This clonotype was seen a few times. This chain links TRBV5-4 with TRBJ1-1; 8 nucleotides agree with TRBD1. CDR3 length: 13 residues. J gave up 7 bases and V 4 bases, and 6 bases lay outside the gene matches. Germline V gene sequence: CDR1 SGHNT, CDR2 YYREEE (reference sequence). CDR3 region: CASSRQGSDEAFF. CDR3 DNA: TGTGCCAGCAGCCGACAGGGGTCAGATGAAGCTTTCTTT.

This clonotype was seen a few times. This chain connects TRBV9 to TRBJ2-1; D is perhaps TRBD1 (7 bases). CDR1 and CDR2 (germline): SGDLS, YYNGEE. The CDR3 is made up of 16 amino acids. V lost 4 bases and J lost 5, with 19 bases in between. The CDR3 DNA is TGTGCCAGCAGCCCCACCGGAGGGGGCGTAGACAATGAGCAGTTCTTC. Residues: CASSPTGGGVDNEQFF.

V is TRBV5-1 and J is TRBJ1-1; 8 positions match TRBD1. The CDR3 consists of 13 residues. Germline V gene data show CDR1 as SGHRS and CDR2 as YFSETQ. After removal of 2 bases from V and 4 bases from J, the junction contained 1 base not matched to a gene. CDR3 DNA: TGCGCCAGCAGCTTTCAGGGGGCCACTGAAGCTTTCTTT. It codes for CASSFQGATEAFF.

This clonotype was detected many times. The rearrangement links TRBV11-2 to TRBJ2-1; 8 positions agree with TRBD1. In germline, CDR1 is SGHAT, CDR2 FQNNGV. V shed 5 bases and J 2 bases; nucleotides not matched to a gene: 8. CDR3 length: 16 residues. CDR3 bases: TGTGCCAGCAGCCAGGGGGCGGGTGGACCCTACAATGAGCAGTTCTTC. Protein: CASSQGAGGPYNEQFF.

This clonotype was observed a handful of times. The genes are TRBV6-6 and TRBJ2-2; 7 bases match TRBD2. Trimming at V came to 2 bases and at J to 1 base, leaving 1 base not matched to a gene. The CDR3 spans 15 residues. Germline V gene data show CDR1 as MNHNY and CDR2 as SVGAGI (reference sequence). The CDR3 spells CASSYKRGNTGELFF. In nucleotides, the CDR3 is TGTGCCAGCAGTTACAAGCGGGGGAACACCGGGGAGCTGTTTTTT.

The genes are TRBV29-1 and TRBJ2-2; D gene uncertain. Deletions cut 1 base from V and 0 bases from J, with 3 bases between. The germline V gene has CDR1 SQVTM and CDR2 ANQGSEA. CDR3 size: 13 residues. Here the CDR3 DNA reads TGCAGCGTTGAAGGCCCGAACACCGGGGAGCTGTTTTTT. This encodes CSVEGPNTGELFF.

The chain couples TRBV6-2 or TRBV6-3 to TRBJ2-3; TRBD2 aligns across 9 bases. The CDR3 spans 16 residues. Germline V lookup: CDR1 MNHEY, CDR2 SVGEGT. V shed 6 bases, J shed 2 bases, and the junction held 9 bases outside the gene matches. The CDR3 coding sequence is TGTGCCAGCAGAACAACCGGCGGGAGGGACACAGATACGCAGTATTTT. It is translated as CASRTTGGRDTDTQYF.

This clonotype was observed a handful of times. V gene TRBV7-2 combines with J gene TRBJ1-1; D gene unclear. Germline-derived CDR1 and CDR2 are SGHTA and FQGNSA. V was trimmed by 3 bases and J by 0 bases, leaving 14 bases between them. This CDR3 spans 16 amino acids. The CDR3 sequence is CASSFSGATMNTEAFF. CDR3 coding DNA: TGTGCCAGCAGCTTCTCAGGAGCCACAATGAACACTGAAGCTTTCTTT. The full variable domain, completed using reference TRBV7-2 and TRBJ1-1, is GAGVSQSPSNKVTEKGKDVELRCDPISGHTALYWYRQSLGQGLEFLIYFQGNSAPDKSGLPSDRFSAERTGGSVSTLTIQRTQQEDSAVYLCASSFSGATMNTEAFFGQGTRLTVV.